The subject of this entry is one T cell receptor (beta chain). The data belong to a study of T cell responses to AZD1222 COVID-19 vaccine. V lost 2 bases to trimming and J lost 4 bases; unmatched junction nucleotides: 17. The length of the CDR3 is 20 residues. Germline CDR1 and CDR2: LNHDA and SQIVND (reference sequence). Clones were sequenced by immunoSEQ multiplex PCR, and TCRdb holds only the in-frame ones, with some missing. Of about 84,000 clones in the sample, more than 80% were seen once. The sequence was collected from an adult in good health. The rearrangement uses TRBV19 and TRBJ2-3; TRBD2 aligns across 11 bases. This sample comprised peripheral blood, obtained on day 0 of AZD1222 vaccination. CDR3 residues: CASSIRLAGRCLFGSDTQYF. Here the CDR3 DNA reads TGTGCCAGTAGTATAAGACTAGCGGGACGATGTTTGTTTGGATCAGATACGCAGTATTTT.